Below are 5 T cell receptor beta chains sequenced from a single sample in a study of blood T cell repertoires in COVID-19. The table came from immunoSEQ multiplex PCR; TCRdb's copy has only in-frame clones and leaves some out. The top ten hold about 6.9% of the sample, which has about 66,000 clones, roughly 82% seen once. Specimen: peripheral blood. These receptors were collected from a man aged 55 to 70 with acute or convalescent COVID-19.

This chain uses TRBV7-9 with TRBJ2-7, with 7 bases identical to TRBD1. J gave up 7 bases and V 2 bases, and 11 bases lay outside the gene matches. This CDR3 contains 15 residues. The germline CDR1 and CDR2 sequences are SEHNR and FQNEAQ (reference sequence). The CDR3 bases are TGTGCCAGCAGCTTACCCCGACAGGGCCCCTTGGAGCAGTACTTC. Translation gives CASSLPRQGPLEQYF. Full variable domain (outside the CDR3, taken from reference TRBV7-9 and TRBJ2-7): DTGVSQNPRHKITKRGQNVTFRCDPISEHNRLYWYRQTLGQGPEFLTYFQNEAQLEKSRLLSDRFSAERPKGSFSTLEIQRTEQGDSAMYLCASSLPRQGPLEQYFGPGTRLTVT.

The rearrangement uses TRBV7-2 and TRBJ2-2; no reliable D call. V shed 1 base and J shed 6 bases, with 12 bases lying between them. In germline, CDR1 is SGHTA, CDR2 FQGNSA. The CDR3 runs 15 residues. The CDR3 reads CASSLVFRGAGELFF. The CDR3 bases are TGTGCCAGCAGCTTAGTATTCCGTGGAGCCGGGGAGCTGTTTTTT.

The chain couples TRBV3-1 (or the pseudogene TRBV3-2) to TRBJ2-5; 15 bases are a match to TRBD2. This CDR3 is 17 amino acids long. Germline assignment: CDR1 LGHDT and CDR2 YNNKEL (reference sequence). V dropped 8 bases and J dropped 3; count of bases not matched to a gene: 10. CDR3 sequence (DNA): TGTGCCAGCGGCGGACTAGCGGGGGGGCAGGAAAAAGAGACCCAGTACTTC. Translating it yields CASGGLAGGQEKETQYF.

This clone has more than one count but fewer than ten. This chain uses TRBV6-1 with TRBJ2-1, with D possibly TRBD1 on 7 matching bases. CDR1 and CDR2 (germline): MNHNS, SASEGT. The CDR3 sequence is 14 residues long. V gave up 6 bases and J gave up 8 bases, with 17 bases separating them. The CDR3 bases are TGTGCCAGCAGCCCCCAGGGGGGCCCCGATGAGCAGTTCTTC. Its protein product is CASSPQGGPDEQFF.

The rearrangement joins TRBV10-3 to TRBJ1-2; 8 bases are shared with TRBD1. Trimming removed 6 bases from V and 4 bases from J; junction bases left unmatched: 13. The CDR3 sequence is 16 residues long. CDR1 and CDR2 from the germline V gene are ENHRY and SYGVKD. The CDR3 nucleotides read TGTGCCATCAGCCCCGGACAGGGTAGTAAGTTCTATGGCTACACCTTC. Residues: CAISPGQGSKFYGYTF.